This T cell receptor (beta chain) was sequenced in a study of T cell responses to AZD1222 COVID-19 vaccine. General observations from the study: With two AZD1222 doses given, Spike-specific TCR breadth and depth both rose. Regions 160-218 and 743-854 held dominance among vaccine-associated CD4 TCRs, which spanned spike.

Using immunoSEQ multiplex PCR, the repertoire was profiled, and TCRdb retains in-frame clones only, with some absent. The repertoire includes about 120,000 clones, approximately 93% of them detected once, and more than 2.5% sits in the top ten. Germline loops: CDR1 SGHRS, CDR2 YFSETQ. This CDR3 is 13 amino acids long. Deletions cut 0 bases from V and 3 bases from J, with 6 bases between. This clone occurred once. Its antigen is still unknown. Other DNA sequences from this sample encode an identical CDR3 as well. This chain joins TRBV5-1 and TRBJ1-2; D is perhaps TRBD1 (5 bases). The receptor's source is an adult in good health. Sequences were derived from peripheral blood, sampled on day 0 of AZD1222 vaccination. The DNA for the CDR3 is TGCGCCAGCAGCTTGGAAGGGGACTATGGCTACACCTTC. It specifies CASSLEGDYGYTF.